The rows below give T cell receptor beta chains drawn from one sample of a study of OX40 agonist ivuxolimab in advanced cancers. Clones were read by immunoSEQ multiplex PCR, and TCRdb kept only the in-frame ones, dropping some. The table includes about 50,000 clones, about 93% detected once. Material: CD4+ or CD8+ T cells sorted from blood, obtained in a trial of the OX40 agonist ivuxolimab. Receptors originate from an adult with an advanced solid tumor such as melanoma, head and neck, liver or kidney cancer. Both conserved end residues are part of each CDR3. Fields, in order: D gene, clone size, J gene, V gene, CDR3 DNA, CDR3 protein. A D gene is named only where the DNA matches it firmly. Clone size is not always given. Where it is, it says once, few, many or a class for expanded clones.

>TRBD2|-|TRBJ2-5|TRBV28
TGTGCCAGCAGTCCCCCGGGGGGGCTACAAGAGACCCAGTACTTC
CASSPPGGLQETQYF
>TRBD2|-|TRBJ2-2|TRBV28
TGTGCCAGCAGTTGGACTAGCGGGCGAGCCGGGGAGCTGTTTTTT
CASSWTSGRAGELFF
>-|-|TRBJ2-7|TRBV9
TGTGCCAGCAGCCTACACAAATCGGACATATCCTACGAGCAGTACTTC
CASSLHKSDISYEQYF
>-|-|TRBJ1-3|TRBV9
TGTGCCAGCAGCGTAGGCGGGCCGGACACCATATATTTT
CASSVGGPDTIYF
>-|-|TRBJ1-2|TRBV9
TGTGCCAGCAGCGCACCTAGGGGCCTCGGGGCCTCTAACTATGGCTACACCTTC
CASSAPRGLGASNYGYTF
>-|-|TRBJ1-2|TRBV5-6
TGTGCCAGCAGCCTCCTGGGGATATACTACACCTTC
CASSLLGIYYTF
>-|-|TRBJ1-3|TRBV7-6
TGTGCCAGCAGCGTCGACACAGAGAACTCTGGAAACACCATATATTTT
CASSVDTENSGNTIYF
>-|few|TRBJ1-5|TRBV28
TGTGCCAGTAGACTGGCGCCCAATCAGCCCCAGCATTTT
CASRLAPNQPQHF
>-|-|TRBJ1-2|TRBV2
TGTGCCAGCAGTGAAAGAAGGGCTGCGAAACGTAGCTATGGCTACACCTTC
CASSERRAAKRSYGYTF
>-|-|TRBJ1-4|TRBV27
TGTGCCAGCAGTTTATTTCCGGGTCTCGCAATACCAACTAATGAAAAACTGTTTTTT
CASSLFPGLAIPTNEKLFF
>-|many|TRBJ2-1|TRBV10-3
TGTGCCATCAGTGATACAAGCTACAATGAGCAGTTCTTC
CAISDTSYNEQFF
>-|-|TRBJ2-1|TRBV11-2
TGTGCCAGCAGCTTAGATCCCAGCACTGAGCAGTTCTTC
CASSLDPSTEQFF
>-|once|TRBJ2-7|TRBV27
TGTGCCAGCATGGGCGGGACCTACGAGCAGTACTTC
CASMGGTYEQYF
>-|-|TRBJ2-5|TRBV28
TGTGCCAGCAGGCGCCGGCCCCTCTCCTTCTACCGCTGGGAGACCCAGTACTTC
CASRRRPLSFYRWETQYF
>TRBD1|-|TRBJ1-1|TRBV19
TGTGCCAGTAGCGCCGGGACAGGGCTGGCTGAAGCTTTCTTT
CASSAGTGLAEAFF
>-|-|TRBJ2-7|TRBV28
TGTGCCAGCAGTCAAGACCCCTACGAGCAGTACTTC
CASSQDPYEQYF
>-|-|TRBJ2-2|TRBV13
TGTGCCAGCAGCTTAGTAGGCGGGGAAAACACCGGGGAGCTGTTTTTT
CASSLVGGENTGELFF
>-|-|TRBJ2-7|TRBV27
TGTGCCAGCAGTCCGCCAGACAGGCGCTCCTACGAGCAGTACTTC
CASSPPDRRSYEQYF
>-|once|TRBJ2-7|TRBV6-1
TGTGCCAGCACACTTTCCTACGAGCAGTACTTC
CASTLSYEQYF
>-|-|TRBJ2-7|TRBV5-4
TGTGCCAGCAGCTTTGTTCCCCACGAGCAGTACTTC
CASSFVPHEQYF
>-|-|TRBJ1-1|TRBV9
TGTGCCAGCAGCACAGGAGTGAACACTGAAGCTTTCTTT
CASSTGVNTEAFF
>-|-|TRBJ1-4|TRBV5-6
TGTGCCAGCAGCCAGTCTGTACTTTTAGCAACTAATGAAAAACTGTTTTTT
CASSQSVLLATNEKLFF
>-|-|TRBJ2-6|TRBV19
TGTGCCAGCACCTCAGGGTCCGGGGCCAACGTCCTGACTTTC
CASTSGSGANVLTF
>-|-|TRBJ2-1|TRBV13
TGTGCCAGCAGCTTAGCGGGGCAGTTCTACAATGAGCAGTTCTTC
CASSLAGQFYNEQFF
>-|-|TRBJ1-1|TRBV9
TGTGCCAGCAGCCCTGAGGCAGTTAACACTGAAGCTTTCTTT
CASSPEAVNTEAFF